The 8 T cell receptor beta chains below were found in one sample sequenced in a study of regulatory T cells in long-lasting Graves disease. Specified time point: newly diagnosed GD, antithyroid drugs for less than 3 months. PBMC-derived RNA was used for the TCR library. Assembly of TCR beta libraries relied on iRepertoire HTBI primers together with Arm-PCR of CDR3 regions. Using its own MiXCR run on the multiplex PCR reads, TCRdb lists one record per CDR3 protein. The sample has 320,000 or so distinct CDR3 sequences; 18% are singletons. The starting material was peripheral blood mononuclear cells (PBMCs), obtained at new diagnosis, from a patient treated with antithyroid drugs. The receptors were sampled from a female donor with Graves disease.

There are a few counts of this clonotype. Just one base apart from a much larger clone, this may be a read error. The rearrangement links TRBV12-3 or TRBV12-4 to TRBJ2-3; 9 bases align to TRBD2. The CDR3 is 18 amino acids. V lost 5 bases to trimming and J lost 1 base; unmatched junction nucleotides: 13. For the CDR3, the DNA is TGTGCCAGCAGTAGTGGCGGGAGGGCCGGTCCGTGCACAGATACGCAGTATTTT. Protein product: CASSSGGRAGPCTDTQYF.

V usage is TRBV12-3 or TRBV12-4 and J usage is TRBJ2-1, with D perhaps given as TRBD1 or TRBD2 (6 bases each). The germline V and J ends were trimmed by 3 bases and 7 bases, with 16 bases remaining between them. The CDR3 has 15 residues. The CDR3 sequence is CASSLGGRKANEQFF. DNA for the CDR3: TGTGCCAGCAGTTTGGGGGGCAGGAAGGCGAATGAGCAGTTCTTC.

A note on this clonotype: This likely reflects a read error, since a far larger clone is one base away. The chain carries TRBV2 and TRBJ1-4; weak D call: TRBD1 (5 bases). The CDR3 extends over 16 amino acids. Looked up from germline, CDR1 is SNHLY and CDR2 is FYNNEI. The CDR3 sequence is CASSLGARATNEKPFF. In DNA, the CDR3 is TGTGCCAGCAGTTTAGGGGCAAGGGCAACTAATGAAAAACCGTTTTTT.

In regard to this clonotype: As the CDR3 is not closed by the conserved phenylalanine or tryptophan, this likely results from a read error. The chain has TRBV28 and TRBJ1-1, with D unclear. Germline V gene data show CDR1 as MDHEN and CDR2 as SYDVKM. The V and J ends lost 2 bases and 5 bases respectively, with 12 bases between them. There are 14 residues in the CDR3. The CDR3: CASSLKKDRTEAFS. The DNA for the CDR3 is TGTGCCAGCAGTTTAAAAAAGGATCGGACTGAAGCTTTCTCT.

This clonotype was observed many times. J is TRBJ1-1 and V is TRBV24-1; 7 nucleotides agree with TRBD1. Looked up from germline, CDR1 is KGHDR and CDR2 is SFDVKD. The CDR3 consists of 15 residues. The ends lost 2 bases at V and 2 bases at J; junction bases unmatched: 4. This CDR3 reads CATSDSGQSNTEAFF. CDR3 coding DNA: TGTGCCACCAGTGATTCGGGACAGTCAAACACTGAAGCTTTCTTT.

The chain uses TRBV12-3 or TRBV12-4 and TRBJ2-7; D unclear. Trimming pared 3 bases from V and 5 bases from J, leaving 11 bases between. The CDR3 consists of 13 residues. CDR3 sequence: CASSFSQLNEQYF. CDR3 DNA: TGTGCCAGCAGTTTTTCGCAGCTGAACGAGCAGTACTTC.

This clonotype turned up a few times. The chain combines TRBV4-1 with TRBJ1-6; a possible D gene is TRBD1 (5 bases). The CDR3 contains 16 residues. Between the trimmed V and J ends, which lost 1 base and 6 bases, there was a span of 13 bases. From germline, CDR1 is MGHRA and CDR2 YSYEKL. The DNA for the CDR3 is TGCGCCAGCAGCCAAGTCACCCGGGGGGGTAATTCACCCCTCCACTTT. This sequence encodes CASSQVTRGGNSPLHF.

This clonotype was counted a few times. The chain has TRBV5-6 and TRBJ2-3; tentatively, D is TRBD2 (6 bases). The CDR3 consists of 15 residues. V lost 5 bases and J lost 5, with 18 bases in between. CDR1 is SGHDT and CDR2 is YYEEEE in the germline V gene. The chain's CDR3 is CASSLYVLGGDTQYF. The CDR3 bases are TGTGCCAGCAGTTTGTACGTTCTGGGGGGAGATACGCAGTATTTT. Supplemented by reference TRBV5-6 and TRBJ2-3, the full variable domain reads DAGVTQSPTHLIKTRGQQVTLRCSPKSGHDTVSWYQQALGQGPQFIFQYYEEEERQRGNFPDRFSGHQFPNYSSELNVNALLLGDSALYLCASSLYVLGGDTQYFGPGTRLTVL.